This TCR beta chain originates from a study of T cells in Graves' hyperthyroidism and ophthalmopathy. On this clonotype: Its antigen remains unknown.

The definition of stable Graves' hyperthyroidism was no ophthalmopathy progression within 18 months. Study results and limitations: Within blood appeared most thyroid clonotypes that had expanded above 0.001. Ophthalmopathy was told apart from stable hyperthyroidism by a 13 V-J model.

V lost 2 bases and J 5 bases, leaving 10 bases between the germline ends. Looked up from germline, CDR1 is LGHNT and CDR2 is FRNRAP. CDR3 length: 13 residues. Amplification yielded TCR beta CDR3 regions, with RNA transcripts as the source. First-round RT-PCR targeting the TCR CDR3 was performed with the HTBI primer set. In TCRdb, the multiplex PCR reads were re-called with MiXCR into one record per CDR3 protein. The sample has hundreds of thousands of distinct CDR3 sequences; roughly 37% are singletons. The V call is TRBV12-5, the J call TRBJ2-7; D possibly corresponds to TRBD1 (6 bases). The sequencing input was blood. The clonotype comes from a young man with Graves' hyperthyroidism. CDR3 DNA sequence: TGTGCTAGTGGTTTGACAGGGCGGAACGAGCAGTACTTC. Its protein product is CASGLTGRNEQYF.